This T cell receptor beta chain was captured in a study of T cells expressing NK-cell markers. TCRdb reprocessed the 5' RACE reads and reports one entry per CDR3 protein, with no DNA. This table holds about 460,000 distinct CDR3 sequences. The sequence derives from a woman in her forties or fifties in good health. The source material was blood T cells: a sorted CD56 or NKG2C T cell subset, CD4+ or CD8+ T cells, or bulk PBMC T cells (not recorded which).

The CDR3 spells CAISESRQYNEQFF. The chain carries TRBV10-3 and TRBJ2-1; TCRdb's D call of TRBD1 is untestable without DNA. The CDR3 totals 14 residues. Per germline, CDR1 ENHRY and CDR2 SYGVKD.